The clone carrying this T cell receptor beta chain showed up many times. The sample belongs to a study of T cell repertoires in cytomegalovirus infection. The wider study: TCR beta signatures that were public indicated CMV infection and matching HLA type.

TCRdb called the reads again in MiXCR, with one record for every CDR3 protein. The sample shows about 400,000 distinct CDR3 sequences, over 15% of them seen only once. The CDR3 spans 18 residues. Germline V gives CDR1 SGHVS, CDR2 FNYEAQ. Trimming at V came to 8 bases and at J to 6 bases, leaving 21 bases not matched to a gene. This sequence originates from a human donor in good health (CMV status not recorded). Some clones in this sample may be carry-over from other donors' samples. Input material: PBMCs. The chain is built from TRBV7-6 and TRBJ2-1; 8 nucleotides line up with TRBD1. The DNA of the CDR3 is TGTGCCAGCTCCCCCCGGCCAGGGGGCTATCAAGGCCCCAATGAGCAGTTCTTC. It codes for CASSPRPGGYQGPNEQFF.